The 27 T cell receptor beta chains presented below share a single source sample, sequenced in a study of blood T cell repertoires in COVID-19. The data were produced by immunoSEQ multiplex PCR, yet TCRdb's version contains in-frame clones alone and is incomplete. The sample lists around 250,000 clones, roughly 86% occurring once. The sequenced material came from peripheral blood. These receptors were obtained from a woman in her seventies with active or convalescent COVID-19.

This sequence joins TRBV7-6 and TRBJ1-1; 9 nucleotides align to TRBD1. The trim removed 4 bases at V and 0 bases at J, leaving 12 bases unmatched. From germline, CDR1 is SGHVS and CDR2 FNYEAQ. The CDR3 is 18 residues long. CDR3 protein: CASSSPGTGLSLNTEAFF. CDR3 nucleotide sequence: TGTGCCAGCAGCTCGCCAGGGACAGGGCTGAGTTTGAACACTGAAGCTTTCTTT.

The chain couples TRBV15 to TRBJ1-2; a possible D gene is TRBD1 (6 bases). The CDR3 runs to 13 residues. Germline V gene data show CDR1 as LNHNV and CDR2 as YYDKDF (reference sequence). V was trimmed by 5 bases and J by 9 bases, leaving 16 bases between them. CDR3 sequence (DNA): TGTGCCACCAGCGGGACATTATACTTTAGCTACACCTTC. Its protein product is CATSGTLYFSYTF. The whole variable domain, filled in from reference TRBV15 and TRBJ1-2, reads DAMVIQNPRYQVTQFGKPVTLSCSQTLNHNVMYWYQQKSSQAPKLLFHYYDKDFNNEADTPDNFQSRRPNTSFCFLDIRSPGLGDTAMYLCATSGTLYFSYTFGSGTRLTVV.

This rearrangement joins TRBV4-3 to TRBJ1-4; D possibly corresponds to TRBD1 (6 bases). The CDR3 runs to 14 residues. CDR1 LGHNA and CDR2 YSLEER come from the germline V gene. V shed 8 bases and J shed 3 bases, with 13 bases lying between them. The CDR3 is CASSQGNPNEKLFF. The CDR3 DNA is TGCGCCAGCTCCCAGGGGAACCCTAATGAAAAACTGTTTTTT.

The rearrangement links TRBV7-9 to TRBJ1-6; D is perhaps TRBD1 (5 bases). Germline-derived CDR1 and CDR2 are SEHNR and FQNEAQ (reference sequence). The CDR3 consists of 14 residues. Trimming stripped 5 bases from V and 4 bases from J, with 9 bases between. The CDR3 DNA sequence: TGTGCCAGCAGCAGAGGACAATATAATTCACCCCTCCACTTT. It encodes CASSRGQYNSPLHF.

This clone came up once. V usage is TRBV27 and J usage is TRBJ2-2; D may be TRBD1 (5 bases). Per germline, CDR1 MNHEY and CDR2 SMNVEV (reference sequence). The length of the CDR3 is 13 residues. The germline V and J ends were trimmed by 6 bases and 7 bases, with 12 bases remaining between them. The CDR3 reads CASRGLGDGELFF. For the CDR3, the DNA is TGTGCCAGCAGGGGGCTCGGCGACGGGGAGCTGTTTTTT.

The V and J genes are TRBV19 and TRBJ2-6; maybe TRBD1 (5 bases). Deletions cut 5 bases from V and 1 base from J, with 9 bases between. This CDR3 has 15 residues. Germline values: CDR1 LNHDA, CDR2 SQIVND (reference sequence). The CDR3 sequence is CASSPQGSGANVLTF. The CDR3 DNA sequence: TGTGCCAGTAGTCCGCAGGGATCTGGGGCCAACGTCCTGACTTTC.

This clone was observed a single time. The J gene is TRBJ1-1, the V gene TRBV7-2, with TRBD1 identical over 8 bases. V dropped 5 bases and J dropped 5; count of bases not matched to a gene: 7. Germline CDR1 is SGHTA and CDR2 is FQGNSA. The CDR3 is 14 amino acids. This CDR3 reads CASSPRTGRTEAFF. CDR3 DNA sequence: TGTGCCAGCAGCCCCAGGACAGGGAGGACTGAAGCTTTCTTT.

This clone was recorded only once. J is TRBJ2-7 and V is TRBV6-2 or TRBV6-3; 10 positions match TRBD1. With V trimmed by 4 bases and J by 8 bases, 2 bases remained unmatched. The germline CDR1 and CDR2 sequences are MNHEY and SVGEGT. The CDR3 has 12 residues. This CDR3 is CASSWDRGQQYF. The CDR3 region has the DNA TGTGCCAGCAGTTGGGACAGGGGCCAGCAGTACTTC.

This chain uses TRBV19 with TRBJ1-3, with TRBD1 matching over 8 bases. This CDR3 is built from 14 residues. From germline, CDR1 is LNHDA and CDR2 SQIVND (reference sequence). The ends lost 7 bases at V and 2 bases at J; junction bases unmatched: 4. The CDR3 coding sequence is TGTGCCAGTACCTTGGACAGGGCTGGAAACACCATATATTTT. It yields the protein CASTLDRAGNTIYF.

This clone came up once. The junction does not match germline at one end; this may be a read error. V and J are TRBV5-4 and TRBJ1-6; D might be TRBD1 (6 bases). The germline V gene has CDR1 SGHNT and CDR2 YYREEE (reference sequence). The CDR3 loop spans 13 amino acids. This CDR3 reads CASRLAGVGPLHF. In DNA form, the CDR3 reads TGTGCCAGCAGGTTGGCAGGGGTCGGACCCCTCCACTTT.

The chain links TRBV5-1 to TRBJ2-1; D may be TRBD1 (6 bases). Germline CDR1 is SGHRS and CDR2 is YFSETQ. V was clipped by 0 bases and J by 3 bases, with 16 bases between them. The CDR3 is 17 residues long. The CDR3 DNA follows: TGCGCCAGCAGCTTGGGGGGTGGACAGAAGAACTACAATGAGCAGTTCTTC. It yields the protein CASSLGGGQKNYNEQFF.

This sequence joins TRBV9 and TRBJ1-1; 7 bases match TRBD1. The CDR3 length is 14 residues. The V gene end was trimmed by 1 base and the J gene end by 4 bases; junction bases not matched to a gene: 4. CDR1 and CDR2 from the germline V gene are SGDLS and YYNGEE. The DNA of the CDR3 is TGTGCCAGCAGCGTAAGACAGGGCGGCACTGAAGCTTTCTTT. Encoded protein: CASSVRQGGTEAFF.

The gene calls are TRBV20-1 and TRBJ1-2; D is undetermined. Per germline, CDR1 DFQATT and CDR2 SNEGSKA (reference sequence). V was cut by 7 bases and J by 8 bases, with 14 bases left in between. The CDR3 extends over 11 amino acids. The CDR3 DNA reads TGCAGTGTTGCTACCGCCCCGGGCTACACCTTC. Its protein is CSVATAPGYTF.

This chain links TRBV3-1 (or the pseudogene TRBV3-2) with TRBJ1-1; no definite D call. V gave up 4 bases and J gave up 7 bases, with 16 bases separating them. Germline CDR1 and CDR2: LGHDT and YNNKEL (reference sequence). CDR3 length equals 14 residues. CDR3 protein: CASSRFQRASEAFF. In nucleotides, the CDR3 is TGTGCCAGCAGCCGGTTCCAGAGAGCGAGTGAAGCTTTCTTT.

The J gene is TRBJ1-4, the V gene TRBV19; 9 bases align to TRBD1. Germline loops: CDR1 LNHDA, CDR2 SQIVND (reference sequence). The junction had 1 base not matched to a gene; V was cut back by 5 bases and J by 3 bases. The CDR3 covers 14 residues. The CDR3 coding sequence is TGTGCCAGTAGTCGGGACAGGGCTAATGAAAAACTGTTTTTT. Translation: CASSRDRANEKLFF.

The rearrangement uses TRBV27 and TRBJ2-7; 14 nucleotides agree with TRBD2. The germline V gene has CDR1 MNHEY and CDR2 SMNVEV (reference sequence). The CDR3 spans 17 residues. Germline trimming cut 6 bases from V and 4 bases from J; bases unmatched to any gene: 11. The CDR3 loop is CASRSGTSGGMGYEQYF. CDR3 bases: TGTGCCAGCAGATCCGGGACTAGCGGGGGAATGGGATACGAGCAGTACTTC.

The chain is built from TRBV4-3 and TRBJ1-4, with TRBD1 identical over 7 bases. The CDR3 has 16 residues. J was trimmed by 0 bases and V by 4 bases; bases with no gene match: 5. Germline CDR1 reads LGHNA; CDR2 reads YSLEER. The CDR3 sequence is CASSLLQGATNEKLFF. In nucleotides, the CDR3 is TGCGCCAGCAGCCTTCTCCAGGGGGCAACTAATGAAAAACTGTTTTTT.

This CDR3 is CASKGGGYTGELFF. In nucleotides, the CDR3 is TGTGCCAGTAAAGGAGGAGGGTACACCGGGGAGCTGTTTTTT. The chain couples TRBV19 to TRBJ2-2; possibly TRBD2 for D (6 bases). Germline assignment: CDR1 LNHDA and CDR2 SQIVND (reference sequence). Trimming stripped 7 bases from V and 3 bases from J, with 12 bases between. The CDR3 sequence is 14 residues long.

The chain uses TRBV5-1 and TRBJ2-1; 10 bases are shared with TRBD2. After removal of 0 bases from V and 6 bases from J, the junction contained 3 bases not matched to a gene. This CDR3 spans 15 amino acids. Germline V gene data show CDR1 as SGHRS and CDR2 as YFSETQ. In DNA form, the CDR3 reads TGCGCCAGCAGCTTGGAGGCTAGCGGGGGCAATGAGCAGTTCTTC. The encoded protein is CASSLEASGGNEQFF.

The J gene is TRBJ2-6, the V gene TRBV5-4; D gene unclear. This CDR3 is 15 amino acids long. Germline assignment: CDR1 SGHNT and CDR2 YYREEE (reference sequence). Trimming took 0 bases from V and 0 from J, leaving 4 bases between them. The CDR3: CASSLDSSGANVLTF. CDR3 coding DNA: TGTGCCAGCAGCTTGGATAGCTCTGGGGCCAACGTCCTGACTTTC.

In DNA form, the CDR3 reads TGTGCCAGCAGCTCCATGGGGGGGCTGGGGGCTGAAGCTTTCTTT. Protein product: CASSSMGGLGAEAFF. This rearrangement joins TRBV11-2 to TRBJ1-1; D might be TRBD1 (6 bases). Germline V gene lookup returns CDR1 SGHAT and CDR2 FQNNGV. There are 15 residues in the CDR3. Trimming shortened V by 4 bases and J by 6 bases, and 18 bases separated the two germline ends.

The chain couples TRBV5-1 to TRBJ2-2, with 12 bases identical to TRBD1. Germline V gene data show CDR1 as SGHRS and CDR2 as YFSETQ. The V and J ends lost 3 bases and 6 bases, in that order; junction bases with no gene match: 6. The CDR3 is 16 amino acids. The CDR3 loop reads CASSWAGTGGSGELFF. As DNA, the CDR3 is TGCGCCAGCAGCTGGGCCGGGACAGGGGGCTCCGGGGAGCTGTTTTTT.

The chain is built from TRBV9 and TRBJ2-7, with a weak D call TRBD2 (5 bases). Germline V CDR1 and CDR2: SGDLS, YYNGEE. The CDR3 extends over 15 amino acids. V shed 1 base and J shed 6 bases, with 17 bases lying between them. In DNA form, the CDR3 reads TGTGCCAGCAGCGTAAACGGAATTGTCGAGGGCGAGCAGTACTTC. Amino acid sequence: CASSVNGIVEGEQYF.

V is TRBV15 and J is TRBJ2-1; the D is unclear. Per the germline V gene, CDR1 is LNHNV and CDR2 is YYDKDF (reference sequence). There are 15 residues in the CDR3. V was trimmed by 0 bases and J by 5 bases, leaving 11 bases between them. The CDR3 coding sequence is TGTGCCACCAGCAGAGAGGTAGGAGTACACAATGAGCAGTTCTTC. Encoded protein: CATSREVGVHNEQFF. The entire variable domain, with the rest obtained from reference TRBV15 and TRBJ2-1, is as follows: DAMVIQNPRYQVTQFGKPVTLSCSQTLNHNVMYWYQQKSSQAPKLLFHYYDKDFNNEADTPDNFQSRRPNTSFCFLDIRSPGLGDTAMYLCATSREVGVHNEQFFGPGTRLTVL.

J is TRBJ1-2 and V is TRBV12-5; TRBD1 might be the D (5 bases). The germline V gene encodes CDR1 LGHNT and CDR2 FRNRAP. The V gene lost 2 bases and the J gene lost 4 bases, with 11 bases spanning the gap. The CDR3 is 14 amino acids. The CDR3 coding sequence is TGTGCTAGTGGTTTGAAGGGGTCGGGCTATGGCTACACCTTC. This sequence encodes CASGLKGSGYGYTF.

The rearrangement joins TRBV6-2 or TRBV6-3 to TRBJ2-2; 12 bases fit TRBD2. Germline CDR1 reads MNHEY; CDR2 reads SVGEGT. After removal of 5 bases from V and 6 bases from J, the junction contained 10 bases not matched to a gene. This CDR3 contains 17 residues. DNA of the CDR3: TGTGCCAGCAGTCCGACTAGCGGGGGAGTTAGGGCCGGGGAGCTGTTTTTT. The encoded protein is CASSPTSGGVRAGELFF.

This clone was seen a single time. V and J are TRBV11-2 and TRBJ1-3; D is unresolved. The V end was cut by 3 bases, the J end by 4 bases, with 10 bases between. CDR1 is SGHAT and CDR2 is FQNNGV in the germline V gene. This CDR3 is 14 amino acids long. The CDR3: CASSFVGRGNTIYF. CDR3 nucleotide sequence: TGTGCCAGCAGCTTTGTAGGGAGAGGAAACACCATATATTTT.